This TCR beta chain emerged from a study of shared clonotypes between healthy human individuals (dated by TCRdb to 2019 to 2021). Study-wide context: The cohort comprised a couple of women and a few men aged 18 to 49 years. For each donor, three plates each were used for CD4 naive and CD4 memory, two plates were used for CD8 naive, and one plate was used for CD8 memory. The study deeply sequenced blood TCR repertoires of about 5 healthy adults to estimate repertoire size and the extent of clonotype sharing between individuals. Libraries were prepared and TCR repertoires were sequenced by different laboratories using diverse techniques, in order to increase sequencing depth and limit assay-specific biases. Each donor's leukapheresis produced roughly between about 0.85 and 10 billion PBMCs. What the authors observed across the whole study: Pairwise subsampling led to the expectation that sequencing depth would affect the degree of clonotype sharing among donors. Sharing across several donors was observed for about 5% of naive CD4, over 3% of naive CD8, 2% to 2.5% of memory CD4, and around 0.44% of memory CD8 clonotypes. Sampling was restricted to blood, and TCR repertoires in tissue are likely to differ from TCR repertoires in blood. Larger estimated clonotype richness was generally found for naive subsets than for memory subsets. Rarefaction of sorted-subset datasets indicated incomplete sequencing despite the large sequencing depth. Clonotypes shared by all four sorted-subset donors showed higher generation probabilities than non-shared clonotypes. The genetic and exposure-history diversity represented was limited by the small number of donors.

V and J are truncated by 6 bases and 8 bases respectively, leaving an intervening sequence of 19 bases. The CDR3 runs 15 amino acids, cysteine and phenylalanine included. Here the CDR3 DNA is all that survives: 45 bases in frame from base 1. Sequences MDHEN (CDR1) and SYDVKM (CDR2) are obtained from the germline V gene. The table lists this clone with a count of one. Its antigen has not been determined. Nothing much larger sits one base from this clone, and base qualities are not available. The donors were healthy, HIV-negative adults with no recently reported acute infections or vaccinations. All donors were Caucasian adults living in Nashville, Tennessee, USA. Magnetic negative selection was used to enrich CD4+ T cells, after which naive cells were positively selected on CD45RA and the negative fraction became the memory subset. After blood collection by leukapheresis, PBMCs were isolated using Ficoll-Histopaque density gradient centrifugation and then cryopreserved in the vapor phase of liquid nitrogen. Analytical flow cytometry was used to check the purity and quantity of every magnetically sorted T cell population. Each sorted fraction had its genomic DNA isolated and then quantified by UV absorbance on a Nanodrop 2000c.

TCR CDR3 regions were amplified from genomic DNA by multiplex PCR using the deep immunoSEQ assay. Extracted genomic DNA from each cell subset was distributed evenly across all wells of several immunoSEQ 96-well plates, and each plate was treated as a replicate. For sorted subsets, about 200 ng genomic DNA, equal to 30,000 or so T cell genomes, was loaded into each replicate PCR. The purified libraries were quantified using a Qubit 3.0 fluorometer, sized with a Bioanalyzer 2100, and then quantified again using the KAPA Library Quantification kit. Every immunoSEQ 96-well plate was sequenced on a dedicated single-read 150-cycle Illumina NextSeq 550 flow cell. The original pipeline was this. Because the immunoSEQ output included only junctional sequences and no quality scores, the filtering could not be the same as the filtering used for full-length reads. To assign V/J genes and CDR3, sequences were annotated against IMGT germline references using PyIR, a Python wrapper for IgBLAST v1.9. Reads with weak V/J assignments (E-value above 1e-6), missing CDR3, stop codons, out-of-frame junctions, or ambiguous translated residues were removed. A V3J clonotype was defined by an identical inferred V gene, J gene, and CDR3 amino acid sequence. The percentage overlap between two repertoires was calculated by dividing the number of shared unique clonotypes by the size of the smaller repertoire. Richness of each repertoire was evaluated using RTK rarefaction, the Chao1 estimator, and Recon v2.1 estimates of unobserved clonotypes. Generation probabilities were computed with OLGA for all TCRbeta clonotypes obtained by the gDNA method from four donors. TCRdb re-hosts the immuneACCESS table, in-frame sequences only. Its copies lack some clones; in the studies checked, an unresolved V gene accounts for under half of them, and the cause for the rest is not known. V, J and clone size are taken as reported in that table, and D and trimming were inferred from the DNA itself. The sample includes roughly 2,500,000 clones, with 80% to 95% observed a single time. Of the sample, 0.35% to 0.45% is held by the ten largest clones.

The chain uses TRBV28 and TRBJ1-4; no D gene is confidently identified. The sample comprised naive CD4+ T cells from PBMCs. Per the publication, the cell subset or site label means: CD45RA+ positively selected. The source of this sequence is a man aged 18-30 years in good health. Some clones in this sample may be carry-over from other donors' samples. The CDR3: CASRQTRRTIEKLFF. The nucleotide sequence reads TGTGCCAGCAGGCAAACGCGACGGACTATCGAAAAACTGTTTTTT.